The following is a T cell receptor beta chain sequence with its context. The V end lost 7 bases, the J end lost 1 base, and 11 bases lay between the germline ends. Germline V gene sequence: CDR1 SGHRS, CDR2 YFSETQ. The CDR3 totals 13 residues. The data were produced by immunoSEQ multiplex PCR, yet TCRdb's version contains in-frame clones alone and is incomplete. The data contain about 410,000 clones, around 90% of them seen just once; the ten biggest clones take up 5.5% to 8%. These data originate in a study of control samples from healthy donors and cancer patients. Material: PBMCs. The genes are TRBV5-1 and TRBJ1-1, with a weak D call TRBD1 (6 bases). This TCR was sampled from a man aged 40-55 years with head and neck cancer. CDR3 amino acids: CASGIQGNTEAFF. The CDR3 bases are TGCGCCAGCGGCATACAGGGGAACACTGAAGCTTTCTTT.